Given below is one T cell receptor (beta chain) in context. Its antigen target is currently unknown. Nothing much larger sits one base from this clone, and base qualities are not available. These data belong to a study of cytomegalovirus exposure and HLA in healthy donors (dated by TCRdb to about 2017). Broadly, across the study: An earlier analysis of approximately 640 of the donors reported about 250 Gb of sequence data and more than 90 million unique TCR beta sequences from 150 million to 200 million T cells. The later analysis used no new phenotypic data to find candidate immune exposures, relying instead on TCR beta sequences and their occurrence across donors. Of the roughly 400 genotyped donors, about 80% fell in the genetic ancestry cluster associated with self-reported Caucasian donors. On average, over 200,000 unique TCR beta nucleotide sequences were sequenced per donor among fewer than 500 genotyped donors of the cohort, with 15% to 20% of those sequences being non-productive. A few DR-DQ haplotypes were treated as single units for association and clustering because of strong linkage in the cohort. Donor age, sex, ethnicity and CMV serostatus were compiled together with the repertoire data. An early release covering roughly 600 HLA-typed donors comprised 250 to 350 gigabases of sequencing data and roughly 85 million unique TCR sequences. High-throughput TCR immunosequencing, statistical association of individual TCRs with disease status, and machine learning were combined to predict cytomegalovirus infection status. Typing coverage differed by locus: A, B, C, DRB1 and DQB1 were typed in roughly 629-630 donors, DQA1 in about 500, DPA1 in 606, and DPB1 in 472. A later genetic analysis took genome-wide SNP genotypes for about 55% of the roughly 700 donors and used that subset as a discovery cohort. A later analysis re-examined previously published TCR beta repertoires from 500 to 700 donors and added high-resolution HLA genotyping to investigate patterns of TCR occurrence. The T cell repertoires of around 670 subjects were profiled by immunosequencing and related to cytomegalovirus serostatus. In an earlier analysis of several hundred of the donors, high-throughput TCR beta sequencing was used to judge whether each TCR beta V gene segment behaved as functional or pseudogenic. A separate validation cohort of 90 to 150 different subjects was used in addition to the 666-subject first cohort. The aim of the study was to test whether cataloging public T cell receptors could identify signatures of past pathogen exposure. Every discovery cohort repertoire had been produced on one sequencing platform. HLA typing included class I and class II loci at four-digit resolution. Study-wide findings and limitations: A later analysis found that most CMV-associated TCR beta chains appeared HLA-restricted, with HLA associations seemingly driven largely by CMV exposure. A further reported finding was that TCR beta sequences accurately predicted the HLA-A and HLA-B alleles for most subjects in the first cohort. Because the 87-base-pair reads could not distinguish some IMGT-functional V segments, including TRBV6-2 and TRBV6-3, those segments were excluded. The classifier was reported to diagnose cytomegalovirus status with high specificity and sensitivity in both the original cohort and the validation cohort. Immune exposure information for the cohort was limited to CMV serostatus. According to the authors, the approach could potentially be generalized to other disease states and immunological phenotypes. Correlated functional status among segregating V segments might reflect linkage disequilibrium, but an unknown experimental factor could not be ruled out. In an earlier analysis of more than 450 of the donors, most TCR beta V segments were observed in productive rearrangements about 87% or about 30% of the time, broadly matching IMGT annotations. When HLA alleles, especially DR and DQ, strongly co-occurred, TCR associations were difficult to assign to individual alleles. Compared with equally common non-associated chains, HLA-associated TCR beta chains in a later analysis were more clonally expanded and had lower generation probabilities. Specific HLA alleles were associated with roughly 17,000 TCR beta sequences at a false discovery rate of 0.05 in a later analysis. A later analysis reported that several top co-occurrence clusters appeared linked to parvovirus B19, influenza, CMV and Epstein-Barr virus. A later analysis found that TCR association rates varied across HLA loci, with DRB1 alleles showing the most associated TCRs and HLA-C alleles the fewest. An association between a missense DCLRE1C variant and V-gene and J-gene trimming of TCR beta chains was found in a later genetic analysis and replicated in an independent cohort. The study listed 164 TCR beta chains as associated with cytomegalovirus. Because HLA typing was missing for some donors at each locus, association tests included only the typed subset. The sequencing pipeline was judged likely to have produced a cluster of highly shared sequence variants as a technical artifact. In vitro tests confirmed that a few of the cytomegalovirus-associated TCR beta chains recognize cytomegalovirus antigens. The cohort was sequenced for TCR beta chains only, and without alpha or paired-chain data the features that could be detected were limited. A later genetic analysis reported fewer N-insertions in productive TCRs among donors in an Asian-associated ancestry cluster than the roughly 670-donor mean. The presence/absence analyses assumed that sequencing depth was roughly uniform across donors, and that assumption may not be true. Because counts were too low, roughly 18 rarely observed V segments, including chromosome 9 orphons, were left out of the earlier analysis of roughly 600 of the donors. While some public TCRs were present in many individuals, most TCR sequences turned up only very rarely across donors.

The receptor library was made with the immunoSEQ multiplex PCR assay. The multiplex PCR relied on a mix of 60 forward primers for TCR Vbeta segments and 13 reverse primers for TCR Jbeta segments. The CDR3 region of rearranged TCR beta genes was amplified from genomic DNA with a multiplex PCR assay. The Illumina HiSeq System was used to sequence the amplified TCR beta libraries as 87-base-pair reads. The original methods were these. In a later analysis, approximately 74 million unique TCR beta chains were counted across the 500 to 700 repertoires, and roughly 10 million of these chains were shared by at least two donors. To remove PCR and sequencing errors, raw reads were error-corrected and collapsed into unique sequences using a nearest-neighbor algorithm that merged closely related sequences. Alignment of CDR3 sequences to IMGT reference sequences was used to assign V, D and J gene segments. Each retained sequence needed at least a six-nucleotide match to both a V gene segment and a J gene segment. A rearrangement counted as productive if the CDR3 had no stop codons and remained in frame with V and J, and every other rearrangement counted as non-productive. Following IMGT convention, CDR3 was defined as the stretch from the second conserved V-encoded cysteine to the conserved J-encoded phenylalanine. The earlier analysis of about 620 of the donors excluded sequences that lacked an unambiguous match to a single V gene segment. In an earlier analysis of more than 500 of the donors, a V segment was called functional when productive rearrangements were above 56.7%, and segregating when the standard deviation between donors exceeded 5%. A statistical classification framework was developed to diagnose cytomegalovirus status using the catalog of TCR beta chain sequences. In a later analysis, TCR nucleotide sequences were compared against IMGT/GENE-DB human TR gene sequences so that V and J genes could be assigned. A later analysis assigned CDR3 sequences and most-parsimonious VDJ recombination scenarios with the TCRdist pipeline. In a later analysis, each TCR beta chain was defined by its CDR3 amino acid sequence together with its V-gene family, and reads without a unique V-gene family were excluded. To address suspected cross-contamination and a sequencing artifact, a later analysis removed approximately 600 highly shared, low-generation-probability nucleotide sequences. A later analysis calculated a clonal expansion index for each public chain from normalized within-repertoire ranks of inferred template counts. Generation probabilities in a later analysis came from a VDJ recombination model fitted to out-of-frame rearrangements, and those results were checked against IGoR. A later analysis scored TCR-TCR, TCR-HLA and TCR-CMV co-occurrence with hypergeometric tests, applying a repertoire-size bias correction to TCR pairs. To estimate false discovery rates, a later analysis permuted the HLA or CMV assignments 20 times. In a later analysis, co-occurring TCRs were grouped using DBSCAN, with TCRdist sequence similarity added in when clustering inside HLA-allele-positive subsets. For co-occurrence clustering, repertoires with fewer than 30,000 or more than 120,000 public chains were excluded, along with 4 to 6 repertoires with anomalous nucleotide sharing. TCRdb provides this immuneACCESS table in a form limited to in-frame rearrangements. Some clones are lacking; in checked studies, under half of them reflect an unresolved V gene, and why the rest are absent is not known. The DNA was the basis for D and trimming; V, J and clone size are from that table. The sample table records 130,000 or so clones; over 70% of these occur just once. 1.3% to 1.5% of the sample comes from the top ten.

The germline V gene encodes CDR1 GTSNPN and CDR2 SVGIG (reference sequence). The CDR3 sequence holds 15 residues, the cysteine and phenylalanine included. Only the CDR3 part of the read is kept: 45 bases, read in frame from the first base. Germline trimming amounts to 4 bases on V and 11 bases on J, with 15 as the count of junction bases outside the gene matches. The cohort comprised fewer than 750 healthy bone marrow donors. All cohort members were sampled while nominally healthy, although unrecorded immune exposures were likely present. The donor was CMV seronegative and was included in the group of a few hundred seronegative cohort members. A peripheral blood sample was provided by each donor, and peripheral blood mononuclear cells were used for TCR beta sequencing. The Qiagen DNeasy Blood Extraction Kit was used to extract genomic DNA from the blood cell samples.

The sequencing input was PBMCs. The receptor was derived from a woman in her thirties or forties in good health and CMV-seronegative. This receptor chain uses TRBV30 and TRBJ1-5, and TRBD1 matches 9 of the central bases. The DNA is TGTGCCTGGAAGAAGAACACAGGGGGCCGGGGGACCCAGCATTTT. Translated, this gives CAWKKNTGGRGTQHF.